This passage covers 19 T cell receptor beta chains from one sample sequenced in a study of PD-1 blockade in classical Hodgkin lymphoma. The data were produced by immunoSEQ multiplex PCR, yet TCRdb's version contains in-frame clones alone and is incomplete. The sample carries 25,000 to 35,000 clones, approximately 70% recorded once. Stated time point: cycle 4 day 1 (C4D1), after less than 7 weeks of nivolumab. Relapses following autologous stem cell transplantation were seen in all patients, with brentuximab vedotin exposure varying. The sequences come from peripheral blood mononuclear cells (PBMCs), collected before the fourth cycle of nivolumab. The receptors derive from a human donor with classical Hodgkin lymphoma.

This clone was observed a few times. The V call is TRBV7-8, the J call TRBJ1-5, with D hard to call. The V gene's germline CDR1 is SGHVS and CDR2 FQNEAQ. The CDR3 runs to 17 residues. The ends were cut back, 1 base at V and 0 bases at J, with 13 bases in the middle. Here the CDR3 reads CASSLGPVKRSNQPQHF. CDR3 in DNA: TGTGCCAGCAGCTTAGGGCCAGTAAAACGTAGCAATCAGCCCCAGCATTTT.

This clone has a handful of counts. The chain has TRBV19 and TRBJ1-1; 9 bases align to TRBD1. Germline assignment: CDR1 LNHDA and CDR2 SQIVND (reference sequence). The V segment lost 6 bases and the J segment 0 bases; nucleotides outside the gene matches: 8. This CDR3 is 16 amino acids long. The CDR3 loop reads CASRQTGQGMNTEAFF. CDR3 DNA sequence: TGTGCCAGTAGGCAAACCGGACAGGGGATGAACACTGAAGCTTTCTTT. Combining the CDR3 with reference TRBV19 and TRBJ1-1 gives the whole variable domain DGGITQSPKYLFRKEGQNVTLSCEQNLNHDAMYWYRQDPGQGLRLIYYSQIVNDFQKGDIAEGYSVSREKKESFPLTVTSAQKNPTAFYLCASRQTGQGMNTEAFFGQGTRLTVV.

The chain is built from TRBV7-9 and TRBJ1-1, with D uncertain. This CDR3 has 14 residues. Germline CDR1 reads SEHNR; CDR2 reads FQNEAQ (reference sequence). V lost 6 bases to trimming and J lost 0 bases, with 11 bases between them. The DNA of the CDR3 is TGTGCCAGCAGGGCAGGTGGGATGAACACTGAAGCTTTCTTT. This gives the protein CASRAGGMNTEAFF.

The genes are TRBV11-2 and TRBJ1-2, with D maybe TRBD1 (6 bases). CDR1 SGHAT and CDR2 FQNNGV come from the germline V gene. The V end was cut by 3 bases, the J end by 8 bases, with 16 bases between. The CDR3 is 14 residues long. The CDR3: CASSFTGRRSGYTF. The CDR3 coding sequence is TGTGCCAGCAGCTTCACAGGGAGAAGATCCGGCTACACCTTC.

This CDR3 reads CASSLWVGAKNIQYF. The CDR3 bases are TGTGCCAGCAGCTTGTGGGTTGGCGCCAAAAACATTCAGTACTTC. This rearrangement joins TRBV5-6 to TRBJ2-4, with D unresolved. CDR3 length: 15 residues. CDR1 is SGHDT and CDR2 is YYEEEE in the germline V gene. V lost 1 base, J lost 1 base, and 9 bases lay in between.

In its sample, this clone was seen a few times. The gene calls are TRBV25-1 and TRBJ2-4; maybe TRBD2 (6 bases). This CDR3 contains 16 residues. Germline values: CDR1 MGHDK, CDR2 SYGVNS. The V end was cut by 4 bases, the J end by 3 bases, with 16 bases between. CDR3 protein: CASSVGGLGGKNIQYF. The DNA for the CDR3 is TGTGCCAGCAGTGTCGGAGGGCTGGGAGGCAAAAACATTCAGTACTTC.

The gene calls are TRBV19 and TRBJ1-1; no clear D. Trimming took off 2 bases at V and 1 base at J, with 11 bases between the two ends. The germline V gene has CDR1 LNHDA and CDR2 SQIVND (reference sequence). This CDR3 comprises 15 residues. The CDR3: CASSIRQTRNTEAFF. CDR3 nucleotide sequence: TGTGCCAGTAGTATAAGGCAGACAAGGAACACTGAAGCTTTCTTT.

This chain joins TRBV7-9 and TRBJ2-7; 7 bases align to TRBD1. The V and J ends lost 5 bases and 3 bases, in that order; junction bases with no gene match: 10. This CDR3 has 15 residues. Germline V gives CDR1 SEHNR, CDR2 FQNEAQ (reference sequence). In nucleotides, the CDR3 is TGTGCCAGCAGCCCAAGACAGGGTCATATCTACGAGCAGTACTTC. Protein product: CASSPRQGHIYEQYF.

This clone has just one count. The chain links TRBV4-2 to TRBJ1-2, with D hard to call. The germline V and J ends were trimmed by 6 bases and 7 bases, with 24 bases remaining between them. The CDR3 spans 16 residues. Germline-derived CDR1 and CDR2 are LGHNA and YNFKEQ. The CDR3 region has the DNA TGTGCCAGCAGTAAGATCACCTCTCAAGCTGGAGGTGGCTACACCTTC. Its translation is CASSKITSQAGGGYTF.

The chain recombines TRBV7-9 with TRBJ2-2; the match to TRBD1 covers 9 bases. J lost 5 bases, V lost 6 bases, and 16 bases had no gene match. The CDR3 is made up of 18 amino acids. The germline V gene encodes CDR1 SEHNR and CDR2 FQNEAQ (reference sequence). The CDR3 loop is CASSLQGASLFGTGELFF. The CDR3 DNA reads TGTGCCAGCAGTTTACAGGGGGCTTCCCTCTTTGGGACCGGGGAGCTGTTTTTT.

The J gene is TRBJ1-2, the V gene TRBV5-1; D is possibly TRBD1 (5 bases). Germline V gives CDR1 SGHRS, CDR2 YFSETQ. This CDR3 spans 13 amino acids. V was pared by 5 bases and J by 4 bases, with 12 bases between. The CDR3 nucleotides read TGCGCCAGCAGTCACGACAGTCCCTATGGCTACACCTTC. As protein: CASSHDSPYGYTF.

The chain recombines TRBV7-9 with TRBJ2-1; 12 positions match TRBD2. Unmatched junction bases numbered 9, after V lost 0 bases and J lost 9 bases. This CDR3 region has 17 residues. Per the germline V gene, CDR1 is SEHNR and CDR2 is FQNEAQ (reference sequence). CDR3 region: CASSLASGLAGGREQFF. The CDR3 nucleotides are TGTGCCAGCAGCTTAGCGTCAGGGCTAGCGGGGGGGCGTGAGCAGTTCTTC.

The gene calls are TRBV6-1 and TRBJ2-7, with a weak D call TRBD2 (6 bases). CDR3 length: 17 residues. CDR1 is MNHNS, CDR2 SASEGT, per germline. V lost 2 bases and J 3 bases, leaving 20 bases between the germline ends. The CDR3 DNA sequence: TGTGCCAGCAGTGAATATGGGGACTCGACAGTAGGCTACGAGCAGTACTTC. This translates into CASSEYGDSTVGYEQYF.

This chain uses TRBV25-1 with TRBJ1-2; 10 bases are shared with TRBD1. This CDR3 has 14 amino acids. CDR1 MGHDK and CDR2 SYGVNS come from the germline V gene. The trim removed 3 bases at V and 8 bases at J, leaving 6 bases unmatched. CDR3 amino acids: CASSDLWTGGGYTF. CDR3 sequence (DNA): TGTGCCAGCAGTGATCTCTGGACAGGGGGAGGCTACACCTTC.

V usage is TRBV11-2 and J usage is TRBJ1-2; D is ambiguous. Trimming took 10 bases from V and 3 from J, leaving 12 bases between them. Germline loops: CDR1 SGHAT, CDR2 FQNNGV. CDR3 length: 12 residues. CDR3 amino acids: CATPIGDYGYTF. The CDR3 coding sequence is TGTGCCACCCCGATCGGGGACTATGGCTACACCTTC.

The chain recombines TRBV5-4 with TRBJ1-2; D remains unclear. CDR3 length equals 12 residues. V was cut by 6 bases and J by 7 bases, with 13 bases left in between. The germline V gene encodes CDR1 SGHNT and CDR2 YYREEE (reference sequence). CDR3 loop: CASTSRRSGYTF. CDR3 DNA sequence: TGTGCCAGCACCTCCAGACGATCTGGCTACACCTTC.

CDR3 sequence (DNA): TGTGCCAGCAGCACTTTGACAGGGGGAGGGTTTGAGACCCAGTACTTC. Translating it yields CASSTLTGGGFETQYF. The rearrangement uses TRBV5-4 and TRBJ2-5, with 9 bases aligning to TRBD1. This CDR3 is 16 amino acids long. Germline lookup yields CDR1 SGHNT and CDR2 YYREEE (reference sequence). Germline trimming cut 4 bases from V and 5 bases from J; bases unmatched to any gene: 12.

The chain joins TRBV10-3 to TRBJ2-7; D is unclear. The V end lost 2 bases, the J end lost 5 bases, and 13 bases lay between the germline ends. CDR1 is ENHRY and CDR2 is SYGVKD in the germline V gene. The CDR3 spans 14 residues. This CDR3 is CAISEGPGGHEQYF. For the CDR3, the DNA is TGTGCCATCAGTGAGGGACCGGGTGGCCACGAGCAGTACTTC.

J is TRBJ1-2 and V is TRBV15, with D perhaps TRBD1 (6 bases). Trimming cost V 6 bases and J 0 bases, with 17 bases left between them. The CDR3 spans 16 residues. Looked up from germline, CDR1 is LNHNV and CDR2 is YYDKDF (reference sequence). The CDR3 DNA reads TGTGCCACCAGGGGCTCCAGGGGTTTAGCTAACTATGGCTACACCTTC. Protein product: CATRGSRGLANYGYTF. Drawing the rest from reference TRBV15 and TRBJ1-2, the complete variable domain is DAMVIQNPRYQVTQFGKPVTLSCSQTLNHNVMYWYQQKSSQAPKLLFHYYDKDFNNEADTPDNFQSRRPNTSFCFLDIRSPGLGDTAMYLCATRGSRGLANYGYTFGSGTRLTVV.